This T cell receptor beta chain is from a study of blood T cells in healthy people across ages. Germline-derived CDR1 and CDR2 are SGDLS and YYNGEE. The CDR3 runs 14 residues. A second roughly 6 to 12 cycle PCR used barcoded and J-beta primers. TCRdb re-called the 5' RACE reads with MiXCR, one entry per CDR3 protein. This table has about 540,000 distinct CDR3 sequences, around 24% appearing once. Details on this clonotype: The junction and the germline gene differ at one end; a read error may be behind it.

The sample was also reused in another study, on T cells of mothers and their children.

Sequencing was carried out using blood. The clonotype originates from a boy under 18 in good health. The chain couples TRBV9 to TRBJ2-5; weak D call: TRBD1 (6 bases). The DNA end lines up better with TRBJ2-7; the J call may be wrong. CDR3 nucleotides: TGTGCCTGCAGCGTAGAAGGGGGATTCTACGAGCAGTACTTC. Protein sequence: CACSVEGGFYEQYF.